This T cell receptor beta chain was identified in a study of naive and memory T cell subsets. Trimming took off 0 bases at V and 1 base at J, with 8 bases between the two ends. The germline gives CDR1 SGHTS, CDR2 YDEGEE. The CDR3 length is 15 residues. This clonotype has just a few counts. Both TRBC1 and TRBC2 were covered by a beta constant-region primer of two equimolar oligonucleotides. MiXCR, run by TCRdb on the UMI-ligation and nested PCR reads, gives a single entry per CDR3 protein. The data contain tens of thousands of distinct CDR3 sequences, around 13% of them singletons. This clonotype originated in a human donor in good health. V and J are TRBV5-8 and TRBJ2-1, with D unclear. Sequenced: central memory CD4+ T cells from blood. The DNA for the CDR3 is TGTGCCAGCAGCTTGGGACCAGAATCCTACAATGAGCAGTTCTTC. Its protein product is CASSLGPESYNEQFF.